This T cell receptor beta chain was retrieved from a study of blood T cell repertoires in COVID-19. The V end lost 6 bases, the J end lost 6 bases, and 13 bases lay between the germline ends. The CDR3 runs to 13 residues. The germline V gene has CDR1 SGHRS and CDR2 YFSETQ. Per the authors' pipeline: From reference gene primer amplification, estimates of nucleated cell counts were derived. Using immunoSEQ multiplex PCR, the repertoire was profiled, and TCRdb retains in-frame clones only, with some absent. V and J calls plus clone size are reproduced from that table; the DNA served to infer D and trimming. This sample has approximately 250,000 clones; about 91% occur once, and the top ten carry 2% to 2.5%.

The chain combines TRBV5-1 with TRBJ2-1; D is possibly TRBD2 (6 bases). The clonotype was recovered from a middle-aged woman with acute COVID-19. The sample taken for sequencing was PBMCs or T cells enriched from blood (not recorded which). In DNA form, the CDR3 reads TGCGCCAGCAACGACCATAGCGGCAATGAGCAGTTCTTC. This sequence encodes CASNDHSGNEQFF.